The entry below gives a single T cell receptor beta chain sequence along with its context. This sample was taken from a study of blood T cell repertoires in COVID-19. In the study overall: The United States, Italy and Spain provided the acute and convalescent COVID-19 samples. In each case, the material was cDNA or gDNA derived from T cells, B-cell-depleted T cells, or PBMCs.

V lost 6 bases and J lost 0, with 18 bases in between. The germline V gene encodes CDR1 MNHEY and CDR2 SVGEGT. There are 17 residues in the CDR3. In the authors' methods: Nucleated cell counts were estimated from reference gene primer amplification. Some clones are missing from TCRdb's copy, which holds only in-frame ones; the method was immunoSEQ multiplex PCR. V, J and clone size were drawn from that table, and D and trimming were deduced from the DNA. The sample shows hundreds of thousands of clones, over 75% of them seen only once. This chain connects TRBV6-2 or TRBV6-3 to TRBJ2-1; D is uncertain. The TCR sequence derives from a human donor in a cohort sampled during active COVID-19. The sequencing input was peripheral blood. The DNA of the CDR3 is TGTGCCAGCAGGCCTCGTCGCGGCGCCCCCTCCTACAATGAGCAGTTCTTC. Its translation is CASRPRRGAPSYNEQFF.